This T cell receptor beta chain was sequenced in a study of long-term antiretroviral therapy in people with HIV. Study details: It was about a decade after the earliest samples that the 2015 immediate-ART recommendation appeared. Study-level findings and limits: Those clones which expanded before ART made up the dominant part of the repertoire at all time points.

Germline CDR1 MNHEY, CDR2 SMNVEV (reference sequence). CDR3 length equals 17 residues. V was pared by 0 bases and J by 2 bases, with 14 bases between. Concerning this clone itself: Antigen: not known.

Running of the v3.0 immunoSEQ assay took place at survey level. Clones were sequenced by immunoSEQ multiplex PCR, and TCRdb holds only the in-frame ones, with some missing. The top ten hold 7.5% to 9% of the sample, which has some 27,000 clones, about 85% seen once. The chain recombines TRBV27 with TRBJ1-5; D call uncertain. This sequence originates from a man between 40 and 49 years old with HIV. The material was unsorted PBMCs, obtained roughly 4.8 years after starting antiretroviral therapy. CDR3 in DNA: TGTGCCAGCAGTTTATCCATGGCCTCGACTGGCAATCAGCCCCAGCATTTT. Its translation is CASSLSMASTGNQPQHF.